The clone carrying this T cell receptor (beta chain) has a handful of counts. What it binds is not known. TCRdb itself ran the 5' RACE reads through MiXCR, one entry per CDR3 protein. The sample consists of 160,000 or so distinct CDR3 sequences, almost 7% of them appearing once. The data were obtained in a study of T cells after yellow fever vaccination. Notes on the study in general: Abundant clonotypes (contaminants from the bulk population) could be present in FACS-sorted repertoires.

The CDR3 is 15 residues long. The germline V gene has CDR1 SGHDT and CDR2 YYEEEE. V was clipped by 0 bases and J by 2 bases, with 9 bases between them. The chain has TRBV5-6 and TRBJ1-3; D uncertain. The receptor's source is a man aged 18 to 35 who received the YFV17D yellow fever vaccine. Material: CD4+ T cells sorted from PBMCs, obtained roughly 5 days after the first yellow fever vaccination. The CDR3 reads CASSLEGKAGNTIYF. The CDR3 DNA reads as TGTGCCAGCAGCTTGGAAGGGAAGGCTGGAAACACCATATATTTT.